Presented here are 26 T cell receptor beta chains from one specimen sequenced in a study of T cells in women clearing cervical HPV infection. Sequencing used immunoSEQ multiplex PCR; TCRdb keeps in-frame clones, though not all of them. The sample yields around 22,000 clones, of which the top ten take up 3% to 4%. Input material: blood buffy coat. These receptors all come from a woman between 18 and 70 years old with a cervical HPV16 infection that either progressed to CIN3+ or cleared (not recorded which).

Notes on this clone: Read data end 3 residues before the CDR3 end; the end is taken from the germline J gene. This rearrangement joins TRBV7-2 to TRBJ1-5, with 9 positions matching TRBD1. The CDR3 runs 15 residues. Looked up from germline, CDR1 is SGHTA and CDR2 is FQGNSA. Germline trimming cut 4 bases from V and 2 bases from J; bases unmatched to any gene: 3. The DNA read from the CDR3 is TGTGCCAGCAGCTCGGGACAGGGAGGCAATCAGCCC. Amino acid sequence: CASSSGQGGNQP. The entire CDR3 reads CASSSGQGGNQPQHF. Together with reference TRBV7-2 and TRBJ1-5, the CDR3 gives the full variable domain: GAGVSQSPSNKVTEKGKDVELRCDPISGHTALYWYRQSLGQGLEFLIYFQGNSAPDKSGLPSDRFSAERTGGSVSTLTIQRTQQEDSAVYLCASSSGQGGNQPQHFGDGTRLSIL.

On this clone itself: The CDR3 end lies 3 residues beyond the end of the read and is filled in from the germline J gene. This rearrangement joins TRBV5-4 to TRBJ2-3; D perhaps matches TRBD2 (5 bases). V lost 0 bases and J 5 bases, leaving 13 bases between the germline ends. The CDR3 has 15 amino acids. Germline V lookup: CDR1 SGHNT, CDR2 YYREEE (reference sequence). Partial CDR3 DNA: TGTGCCAGCAGCTTGGTCGGCTTCGGGGTAGATACG. It translates to CASSLVGFGVDT. The full CDR3 protein is CASSLVGFGVDTQYF.

Notes on this clone: Sequencing ends 3 residues short of the CDR3 end; the germline J gene provides the rest. V gene TRBV5-1 combines with J gene TRBJ1-4; 10 bases match TRBD1. CDR3 length: 14 amino acids. J gave up 6 bases and V 6 bases, and 5 bases lay outside the gene matches. Germline values: CDR1 SGHRS, CDR2 YFSETQ. This CDR3 reads CASTAGTGDEKLFF. The CDR3 bases that were read are TGCGCCAGCACTGCCGGGACAGGGGATGAAAAA.

CDR3 loop: CSAREDRGPPGQPQHF. CDR3 DNA (partial): TGCAGTGCTAGGGAGGACAGGGGTCCTCCGGGCCAGCCC. The chain uses TRBV20-1 and TRBJ1-5; 9 bases are a match to TRBD1. The CDR3 goes on 3 residues after the read ends, and that part is filled in from the germline J gene. The V gene's germline CDR1 is DFQATT and CDR2 SNEGSKA (reference sequence). This CDR3 has 16 residues. Trimming cost V 3 bases and J 7 bases; bases outside gene matches: 13.

Points on this clone: Coverage ceases 3 residues before the CDR3 finishes, and the germline J gene fills in the end. The chain joins TRBV30 to TRBJ2-7, with D perhaps matching TRBD2 (5 bases). CDR3 size: 14 residues. Trimming pared 4 bases from V and 1 base from J, leaving 14 bases between. Germline lookup yields CDR1 GTSNPN and CDR2 SVGIG (reference sequence). CDR3 in amino acids: CAWMSRTGSYEQYF. The part of the CDR3 DNA that was read is TGTGCCTGGATGTCTCGGACGGGGTCCTACGAG.

Of note for this clone: The observed sequence ends 3 residues before the CDR3 terminus, with the missing tail filled in from the germline J gene. V usage is TRBV30 and J usage is TRBJ2-3; 8 bases fit TRBD1. Germline V gene sequence: CDR1 GTSNPN, CDR2 SVGIG (reference sequence). V dropped 2 bases and J dropped 4; count of bases not matched to a gene: 8. The CDR3 consists of 15 residues. CDR3 DNA (partial): TGTGCCTGGAGTCCAGGACAGGGAGTCCCAGATACG. It is translated as CAWSPGQGVPDT. The full CDR3 protein is CAWSPGQGVPDTQYF.

This clone is classed as medium-sized (0.01 to 0.1%) by frequency. The read gets to within 3 residues of the CDR3 end, and the germline J gene fills in the rest. The chain has TRBV18 and TRBJ2-5; D gene uncertain. CDR1 and CDR2 from the germline V gene are KGHSH and LQKENI. The CDR3 sequence is 13 residues long. Trimming cost V 4 bases and J 1 base, with 7 bases left between them. The part of the CDR3 DNA that was read is TGTGCCAGCTCACGAGACTTCCAAGAGACC. It codes for CASSRDFQET. The whole CDR3 is CASSRDFQETQYF.

Worth noting for this clone: The CDR3 is cut off 3 residues early in the read; its end comes from the germline J gene. V gene TRBV5-6 combines with J gene TRBJ2-7; TRBD2 might be the D (5 bases). CDR3 length equals 13 residues. Trimming left V 3 bases short and J 3 bases short, with 10 bases between. Germline V gene lookup returns CDR1 SGHDT and CDR2 YYEEEE. The CDR3 DNA, read in part, is TGTGCCAGCAGCTGGAGGACTGGCTACGAG. Amino acids: CASSWRTGYE. From start to end, the CDR3 is CASSWRTGYEQYF.

As to this clone: Read coverage stops 3 residues before the CDR3 terminus; the germline J gene supplies the remainder. The chain employs TRBV20-1 and TRBJ2-3; 11 bases fit TRBD2. The V gene end was trimmed by 0 bases and the J gene end by 3 bases; junction bases not matched to a gene: 5. The germline CDR1 and CDR2 sequences are DFQATT and SNEGSKA (reference sequence). There are 16 residues in the CDR3. The CDR3 is CSARDRRTSGTDTQYF. The CDR3 DNA, read in part, is TGCAGTGCTAGAGATCGTCGGACTAGCGGGACAGATACG.

Notes on this clone: With the read ending 3 residues before the CDR3 end, the germline J gene is used to fill in that end. The genes are TRBV28 and TRBJ2-7, with a tentative D call TRBD1 (6 bases). Germline assignment: CDR1 MDHEN and CDR2 SYDVKM. The CDR3 is 13 amino acids. Trimming shortened V by 11 bases and J by 0 bases, and 14 bases separated the two germline ends. CDR3 region: CAGQRGGSYEQYF. CDR3 bases read: TGTGCCGGCCAGAGAGGGGGCTCCTACGAG.

As for this clone: The CDR3 end is not reached by the read, which stops 3 residues before it; the germline J gene fills it in. This chain uses TRBV12-3 or TRBV12-4 with TRBJ2-4; 11 nucleotides line up with TRBD2. CDR3 length equals 14 residues. The DNA read from the CDR3 is TGTGCCAGCAGTTTAGCCGTAGGGACTAGCGGT. This encodes CASSLAVGTSG. The full CDR3 sequence reads CASSLAVGTSGQYF.

The sequenced part of the CDR3 DNA is TGTGCCAGCAGCCAAGATGCCCAGTACAATGAG. This translates into CASSQDAQYNE. The whole CDR3 protein is CASSQDAQYNEQFF. V gene TRBV14 combines with J gene TRBJ2-1; the D is unclear. The read gets to within 3 residues of the CDR3 end, and the germline J gene fills in the rest. CDR1 is SGHDN, CDR2 FVKESK, per germline. This CDR3 spans 14 amino acids. Trimming removed 0 bases at V and 4 bases at J, with 7 bases between.

As regards this clone: The read finishes 3 residues shy of the CDR3 end, and the germline J gene is used to complete it. The chain joins TRBV7-2 to TRBJ2-7; D is possibly TRBD1 (6 bases). The CDR3 totals 15 residues. V gave up 1 base and J gave up 6 bases, with 16 bases separating them. Germline CDR1 is SGHTA and CDR2 is FQGNSA. CDR3 region: CASSLGGTHALEQYF. The sequenced part of the CDR3 DNA is TGTGCCAGCAGCTTAGGAGGGACACATGCCCTCGAG. The whole variable domain, remainder taken from reference TRBV7-2 and TRBJ2-7, is GAGVSQSPSNKVTEKGKDVELRCDPISGHTALYWYRQSLGQGLEFLIYFQGNSAPDKSGLPSDRFSAERTGGSVSTLTIQRTQQEDSAVYLCASSLGGTHALEQYFGPGTRLTVT.

Worth noting for this clone: The CDR3 extends 3 residues past the end of the read, so its final part is completed from the germline J gene. This chain links TRBV2 with TRBJ2-3, with a possible D match to TRBD2 (5 bases). Germline V CDR1 and CDR2: SNHLY, FYNNEI. Trimming shortened V by 7 bases and J by 1 base, and 6 bases separated the two germline ends. The CDR3 extends over 12 amino acids. CDR3 bases read: TGTGCCAGCAATAGCGGCACAGATACG. It codes for CASNSGTDT. The entire CDR3 sequence reads CASNSGTDTQYF.

As to this clone: With the read ending 3 residues before the CDR3 end, the germline J gene is used to fill in that end. The chain joins TRBV29-1 to TRBJ2-6; TRBD1 might be the D (5 bases). V shed 7 bases and J shed 3 bases, with 16 bases lying between them. Germline V lookup: CDR1 SQVTM, CDR2 ANQGSEA. The CDR3 is 15 amino acids. The CDR3 sequence: CSEETYRNGANVLTF. The covered CDR3 bases are TGCAGCGAGGAAACCTACAGGAATGGGGCCAACGTC. Combining the CDR3 with reference TRBV29-1 and TRBJ2-6 gives the whole variable domain SAVISQKPSRDICQRGTSLTIQCQVDSQVTMMFWYRQQPGQSLTLIATANQGSEATYESGFVIDKFPISRPNLTFSTLTVSNMSPEDSSIYLCSEETYRNGANVLTFGAGSRLTVL.

By frequency, this clone is medium-sized. The CDR3 end lies 3 residues beyond the end of the read and is filled in from the germline J gene. V and J are TRBV18 and TRBJ2-5; 8 positions match TRBD1. The CDR3 loop spans 13 amino acids. Germline V CDR1 and CDR2: KGHSH, LQKENI. Trimming cost V 6 bases and J 3 bases; bases outside gene matches: 3. CDR3 loop: CASSPTGEETQYF. The CDR3 DNA, read in part, is TGTGCCAGCTCCCCGACAGGGGAAGAGACC.

Points on this clone: The sequence runs out 3 residues before the end of the CDR3; the remainder is reconstructed from the germline J gene. The chain is built from TRBV28 and TRBJ1-2; 8 bases map to TRBD1. This CDR3 is built from 14 residues. Germline V gene data show CDR1 as MDHEN and CDR2 as SYDVKM. The covered CDR3 bases are TGTGCCAGCGCCTTCCGGCAGGGGGCATTGGGC. This gives the protein CASAFRQGALG. The complete CDR3 reads CASAFRQGALGYTF.

Notes on this clone: Coverage ceases 3 residues before the CDR3 finishes, and the germline J gene fills in the end. This rearrangement joins TRBV30 to TRBJ2-3; TRBD1 matches 9 bases. The CDR3 is 14 residues long. With V trimmed by 4 bases and J by 4 bases, 6 bases remained unmatched. In germline, CDR1 is GTSNPN, CDR2 SVGIG (reference sequence). The CDR3 sequence is CAWIARTGADTQYF. CDR3 DNA (partial): TGTGCCTGGATAGCTAGGACAGGGGCAGATACG.

Of note for this clone: Coverage ceases 3 residues before the CDR3 finishes, and the germline J gene fills in the end. The chain is built from TRBV7-2 and TRBJ2-6; D is unclear. Germline V gene lookup returns CDR1 SGHTA and CDR2 FQGNSA. The CDR3 consists of 14 residues. Deletions cut 2 bases from V and 11 bases from J, with 13 bases between. The CDR3 bases that were read are TGTGCCAGCAGCTTATCCCCGAACGCGCACGTC. This gives the protein CASSLSPNAHV. The CDR3 in full is CASSLSPNAHVLTF.

On this clone itself: The read stops 3 residues short of the end of the CDR3; the missing end is completed from the germline J gene. The chain employs TRBV7-2 and TRBJ1-2; D unclear. Germline V gene sequence: CDR1 SGHTA, CDR2 FQGNSA. The CDR3 has 13 amino acids. The sequenced CDR3 bases are TGTGCCAGCAGCTTTAGGGTTGAGGTGGGC. It specifies CASSFRVEVG. The full CDR3 reads CASSFRVEVGYTF.

To note about this clone: The read ends 3 residues shy of where the CDR3 ends; the end is completed using the germline J gene. The rearrangement links TRBV5-1 to TRBJ2-5; maybe TRBD1 (5 bases). Trimming left V 0 bases short and J 3 bases short, with 9 bases between. The CDR3 sequence is 14 residues long. Germline CDR1 and CDR2: SGHRS and YFSETQ. CDR3 DNA (partial): TGCGCCAGCAGCTTGGGTACACAGGAAGAGACC. It translates to CASSLGTQEET. The whole CDR3 sequence is CASSLGTQEETQYF.

As concerns this clone: Coverage ceases 3 residues before the CDR3 finishes, and the germline J gene fills in the end. The chain combines TRBV20-1 with TRBJ1-4, with D possibly TRBD1 on 5 matching bases. V was cut by 6 bases and J by 8 bases, with 7 bases left in between. This CDR3 has 10 residues. Germline V gives CDR1 DFQATT, CDR2 SNEGSKA (reference sequence). The CDR3: CSAGGEKLFF. CDR3 bases read: TGCAGTGCCGGGGGGGAAAAA.

As to this clone: Read sequence stops 3 residues before the CDR3 end, and the germline J gene provides the missing end. The chain recombines TRBV7-2 with TRBJ2-5; 10 positions agree with TRBD2. The trim removed 5 bases at V and 2 bases at J, leaving 5 bases unmatched. The CDR3 runs 15 residues. The germline CDR1 and CDR2 sequences are SGHTA and FQGNSA. The CDR3 loop is CASSILAGRQETQYF. The CDR3 bases that were read are TGTGCCAGCAGCATACTAGCGGGACGACAAGAGACC.

As regards this clone: The read stops 3 residues short of the end of the CDR3; the missing end is completed from the germline J gene. V and J are TRBV12-3 or TRBV12-4 and TRBJ2-2, with 7 bases identical to TRBD1. The CDR3 length is 14 residues. V lost 7 bases and J lost 4; bases outside the gene matches: 6. The sequenced part of the CDR3 DNA is TGTGCCAGCACCCAGGGGGTTGGCACCGGGGAG. The encoded protein is CASTQGVGTGE. The entire CDR3 protein is CASTQGVGTGELFF.

The sequenced part of the CDR3 DNA is TGTGCCAGCAGCTTGTTCCTAGCACCCTCCTACGAG. Its translation is CASSLFLAPSYE. The entire CDR3 sequence reads CASSLFLAPSYEQYF. The V gene is TRBV5-5, the J gene TRBJ2-7, with D tentatively TRBD2 (5 bases). The read falls 3 residues short of the CDR3 end, and the missing part is taken from the germline J gene. The CDR3 spans 15 residues. Per the germline V gene, CDR1 is SGHKS and CDR2 is YYEKEE (reference sequence). Trimming shortened V by 1 base and J by 0 bases, and 11 bases separated the two germline ends.

Turning to this clone: Read data end 3 residues before the CDR3 end; the end is taken from the germline J gene. V is TRBV10-3 and J is TRBJ2-1; TRBD1 is a possible D gene (5 bases). Germline CDR1 ENHRY, CDR2 SYGVKD. The CDR3 extends over 14 amino acids. Trimming left V 2 bases short and J 8 bases short, with 13 bases between. The CDR3 sequence is CAISERQGQDEQFF. CDR3 DNA, as far as it was read: TGTGCCATCAGTGAGAGGCAGGGCCAGGATGAG.